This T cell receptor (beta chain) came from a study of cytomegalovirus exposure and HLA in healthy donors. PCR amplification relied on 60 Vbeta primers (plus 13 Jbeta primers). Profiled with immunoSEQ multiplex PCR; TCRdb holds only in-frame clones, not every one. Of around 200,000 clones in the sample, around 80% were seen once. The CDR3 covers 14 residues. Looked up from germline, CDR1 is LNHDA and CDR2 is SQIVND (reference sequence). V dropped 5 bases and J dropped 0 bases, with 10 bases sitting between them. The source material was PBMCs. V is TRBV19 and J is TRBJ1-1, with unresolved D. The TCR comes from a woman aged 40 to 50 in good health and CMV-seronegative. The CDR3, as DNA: TGTGCCAGTAGTTCTCGGAGGCTGAACACTGAAGCTTTCTTT. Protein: CASSSRRLNTEAFF.